Listed below are T cell receptor beta chains from one sample, sequenced in a study of blood T cells in healthy people across ages. One entry per CDR3 protein results from TCRdb running MiXCR on the 5' RACE reads. The sample carries more than 800,000 distinct CDR3 sequences, 40% to 50% recorded once. The sample consisted of blood. The origin of the receptors is an older woman in good health. Each CDR3 is given with its conserved first and last residue. Each record gives: clone size, D gene, J gene, V gene, CDR3 protein, CDR3 DNA. D genes are given only for firm matches. Clone size is not always given. Where it is, it says once, few, many or a class for expanded clones.

clone size: once; D gene: TRBD2; J gene: TRBJ2-3; V gene: TRBV4-2; CDR3 protein: CASSQVASGRPDTQYF; CDR3 DNA: TGTGCCAGCAGCCAAGTTGCTAGCGGGAGGCCAGATACGCAGTATTTT
clone size: NA; D gene: NA; J gene: TRBJ2-7; V gene: TRBV3-1; CDR3 protein: CASSPLFSSYEQYF; CDR3 DNA: TGTGCCAGCAGCCCTCTGTTTAGCTCCTACGAGCAGTACTTC
clone size: NA; D gene: NA; J gene: TRBJ1-3; V gene: TRBV7-8; CDR3 protein: CASSLEGGRNTIYF; CDR3 DNA: TGTGCCAGCAGTCTAGAGGGAGGTCGAAACACCATATATTTT
clone size: NA; D gene: TRBD2; J gene: TRBJ2-2; V gene: TRBV10-1; CDR3 protein: CASGGGLNTGELFF; CDR3 DNA: TGCGCCAGCGGGGGAGGGTTAAACACCGGGGAGCTGTTTTTT
clone size: NA; D gene: NA; J gene: TRBJ1-1; V gene: TRBV10-3; CDR3 protein: CAISEAGSANTEAFF; CDR3 DNA: TGTGCCATCAGTGAGGCGGGAAGCGCGAACACTGAAGCTTTCTTT
clone size: NA; D gene: NA; J gene: TRBJ2-7; V gene: TRBV3-1; CDR3 protein: CASSQELYAFNEQYF; CDR3 DNA: TGTGCCAGCAGCCAAGAACTATACGCCTTCAATGAGCAGTACTTC
clone size: many; D gene: NA; J gene: TRBJ2-5; V gene: TRBV20-1; CDR3 protein: CSADRGIARKETQYF; CDR3 DNA: TGCAGTGCGGATCGGGGTATAGCCCGAAAAGAGACCCAGTACTTC
clone size: NA; D gene: NA; J gene: TRBJ2-5; V gene: TRBV3-1; CDR3 protein: CASSLSTGEETQYF; CDR3 DNA: TGTGCCAGCAGCCTATCTACAGGAGAAGAGACCCAGTACTTC
clone size: NA; D gene: TRBD1; J gene: TRBJ2-7; V gene: TRBV28; CDR3 protein: CASSSYLGQGAYEQYF; CDR3 DNA: TGTGCCAGCAGCTCGTACCTGGGACAGGGCGCCTACGAGCAGTACTTC
clone size: NA; D gene: TRBD2; J gene: TRBJ2-7; V gene: TRBV18; CDR3 protein: CASSPSGGFYEQYF; CDR3 DNA: TGTGCCAGCTCACCTTCGGGAGGGTTCTACGAGCAGTACTTC
clone size: NA; D gene: TRBD2; J gene: TRBJ2-1; V gene: TRBV29-1; CDR3 protein: CSVEDRMGLAGGNEQFF; CDR3 DNA: TGCAGCGTTGAAGATCGGATGGGACTAGCGGGAGGGAATGAGCAGTTCTTC
clone size: NA; D gene: TRBD2; J gene: TRBJ2-1; V gene: TRBV12-3/TRBV12-4; CDR3 protein: CASRGGRGSYNEQFF; CDR3 DNA: TGTGCCAGCAGGGGGGGGAGGGGATCCTACAATGAGCAGTTCTTC
clone size: NA; D gene: NA; J gene: TRBJ2-7; V gene: TRBV20-1; CDR3 protein: CSARQRIFSYEQYF; CDR3 DNA: TGCAGTGCTCGTCAGCGGATTTTTTCCTACGAGCAGTACTTC
clone size: NA; D gene: NA; J gene: TRBJ2-5; V gene: TRBV7-9; CDR3 protein: CASSDPGGVLETQYF; CDR3 DNA: TGTGCCAGCAGCGATCCAGGAGGGGTCCTGGAGACCCAGTACTTC
clone size: NA; D gene: NA; J gene: TRBJ1-6; V gene: TRBV7-9; CDR3 protein: CAIRDAGEPLHF; CDR3 DNA: TGTGCCATCCGGGACGCAGGGGAGCCCCTCCACTTT
clone size: NA; D gene: NA; J gene: TRBJ2-4; V gene: TRBV9; CDR3 protein: CASSVTSSDPTGQYF; CDR3 DNA: TGTGCCAGCAGCGTGACTAGTTCGGACCCGACAGGGCAGTACTTC